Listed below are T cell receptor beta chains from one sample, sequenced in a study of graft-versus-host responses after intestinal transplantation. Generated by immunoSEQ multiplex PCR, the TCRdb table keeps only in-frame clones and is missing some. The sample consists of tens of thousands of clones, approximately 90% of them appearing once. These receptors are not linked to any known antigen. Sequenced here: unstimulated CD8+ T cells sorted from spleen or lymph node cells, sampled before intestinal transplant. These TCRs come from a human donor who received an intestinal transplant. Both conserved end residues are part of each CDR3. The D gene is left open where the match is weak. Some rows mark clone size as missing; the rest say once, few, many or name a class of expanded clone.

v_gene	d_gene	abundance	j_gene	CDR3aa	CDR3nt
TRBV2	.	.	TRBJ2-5	CASRPSGSQETQYF	TGTGCCAGCAGACCTTCAGGGTCCCAAGAGACCCAGTACTTC
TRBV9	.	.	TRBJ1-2	CASSVGGWYGYTF	TGTGCCAGCAGCGTCGGGGGTTGGTATGGCTACACCTTC
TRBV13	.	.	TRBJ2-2	CASIGGRENTGELFF	TGTGCCAGCATAGGGGGGCGCGAGAACACCGGGGAGCTGTTTTTT
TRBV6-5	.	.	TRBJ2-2	CASSYDNTGELFF	TGTGCCAGCAGTTACGACAACACCGGGGAGCTGTTTTTT
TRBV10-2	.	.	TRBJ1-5	CASSDMELQPQHF	TGCGCCAGCAGTGATATGGAGTTACAGCCCCAGCATTTT
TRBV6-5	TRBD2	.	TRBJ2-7	CASSPGTSGREQYF	TGTGCCAGCAGCCCCGGGACTAGCGGGAGAGAGCAGTACTTC
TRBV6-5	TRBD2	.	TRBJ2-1	CASSPTSASYNEQFF	TGTGCCAGCAGCCCGACTAGCGCATCCTACAATGAGCAGTTCTTC
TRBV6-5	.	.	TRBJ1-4	CASSSATNEKLFF	TGTGCCAGCAGTTCCGCAACTAATGAAAAACTGTTTTTT
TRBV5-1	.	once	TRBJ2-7	CASSLGGMGSYEQYF	TGCGCCAGCAGCTTGGGCGGGATGGGTTCCTACGAGCAGTACTTC
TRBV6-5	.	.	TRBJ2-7	CASSVRAPYEQYF	TGTGCCAGCTCTGTGAGGGCCCCCTACGAGCAGTACTTC